This T cell receptor beta chain emerged from a study of tumor-infiltrating lymphocytes in primary liver carcinoma. Study in general: Productive TCRbeta read yields ran from roughly 3.9 to 6.8 million per sample and were similar between tissues.

A word on this clonotype: An end of the junction does not agree with germline; a read error may underlie this.

From unsorted bulk tissue weighing roughly 17-31 mg, DNA and RNA were co-extracted. Every tumor sample held more than 85% viable tumor cells. The CDR3 sequence is 15 residues long. Germline V gene lookup returns CDR1 SGHAT and CDR2 FQNNGV. Starting material of around 490 ng total RNA yielded TCR beta cDNA via a constant-region primer. It was through three nested multiplex PCR rounds of slightly modified ARM-PCR that TCR beta libraries arose. Forward primers for TRBV1-TRBV30 and a C-beta reverse primer served the first two PCR rounds, at 10 cycles each. TCRdb independently ran MiXCR on the multiplex PCR reads; one entry per CDR3 protein. The sample includes 100,000 to 150,000 distinct CDR3 sequences, 55% to 75% of them seen just once.

The TCR sequence derives from a woman between 55 and 75 years old with primary liver carcinoma and hepatitis B virus infection. Sequencing was performed on liver tumor tissue from sampling region 3. The sample's subset: tumor region T3, left-lateral pole. The V and J genes are TRBV11-2 and TRBJ1-3; tentative D call: TRBD1 (5 bases). CDR3 residues: CASSLDLKRGNTVYF. The DNA for the CDR3 is TGTGCCAGCAGCTTAGACCTTAAGCGGGGGAACACCGTATATTTT.